The TCR beta chain under discussion was sequenced for a study of shared clonotypes between healthy human individuals. The data were produced by immunoSEQ multiplex PCR, yet TCRdb's version contains in-frame clones alone and is incomplete. The sample contains roughly 2 million clones, around 95% of which appear only once. The CDR3 is 16 residues long. V was shortened by 4 bases and J by 3 bases, with 15 bases between the two germline ends. From germline, CDR1 is SGHNT and CDR2 YENEEA. This clone appeared once. The sequence was collected from a man aged 18-30 years in good health. The sequencing input was naive CD4+ T cells sorted from blood. Subset in this sample: CD45RA+ positively selected. The chain employs TRBV11-3 and TRBJ2-2, with D possibly TRBD2 on 6 matching bases. For the CDR3, the DNA is TGTGCCAGCAGCTACGGGGGTCTACGGGACACCGGGGAGCTGTTTTTT. Translated, it gives CASSYGGLRDTGELFF.